Listed here are 18 T cell receptor beta chains from one sample, sequenced in a study of cytomegalovirus exposure and HLA in healthy donors. The assay was immunoSEQ multiplex PCR, and TCRdb's table has in-frame clones only and misses some. This table holds more than 85,000 clones, 88% found once. Sequenced: PBMCs. Source of these receptors: a woman aged 18-29 years in good health and CMV-seronegative.

The genes are TRBV27 and TRBJ1-2, with 7 bases aligning to TRBD1. Trimming removed 2 bases from V and 4 bases from J; junction bases left unmatched: 4. The CDR3 consists of 14 residues. Germline V lookup: CDR1 MNHEY, CDR2 SMNVEV (reference sequence). The CDR3 region is CASSLRGPLYGYTF. CDR3 in DNA: TGTGCCAGCAGTTTAAGGGGGCCCCTCTATGGCTACACCTTC.

The rearrangement joins TRBV27 to TRBJ1-5; D possibly corresponds to TRBD1 (6 bases). V was clipped by 6 bases and J by 0 bases, with 12 bases between them. This CDR3 has 15 residues. Looked up from germline, CDR1 is MNHEY and CDR2 is SMNVEV (reference sequence). CDR3 bases: TGTGCCAGCAGACTCAGGGGTTATAGCAATCAGCCCCAGCATTTT. Translated, it gives CASRLRGYSNQPQHF.

The chain joins TRBV7-9 to TRBJ1-1; maybe TRBD1 (5 bases). Trimming removed 5 bases from V and 9 bases from J, with 13 bases in between. Looked up from germline, CDR1 is SEHNR and CDR2 is FQNEAQ (reference sequence). This CDR3 is built from 12 residues. The CDR3 DNA is TGTGCCAGCAGCATCGACAGTTCCCAAGCTTTCTTT. Translation gives CASSIDSSQAFF. The full variable domain, with the rest looked up from reference TRBV7-9 and TRBJ1-1, is DTGVSQNPRHKITKRGQNVTFRCDPISEHNRLYWYRQTLGQGPEFLTYFQNEAQLEKSRLLSDRFSAERPKGSFSTLEIQRTEQGDSAMYLCASSIDSSQAFFGQGTRLTVV.

The chain carries TRBV6-4 and TRBJ2-1; 10 bases agree with TRBD2. Losses at the gene ends were 4 bases for V and 2 bases for J; bases not matched to a gene: 2. The CDR3 loop spans 15 amino acids. CDR1 is MRHNA, CDR2 SNTAGT, per germline. The CDR3 nucleotides are TGTGCCAGCAGTGTGCTAGCGGGGGCCTACAATGAGCAGTTCTTC. Protein: CASSVLAGAYNEQFF.

The rearrangement uses TRBV25-1 and TRBJ1-1; weak D call: TRBD1 (6 bases). Trimming took 2 bases from V and 10 from J, leaving 14 bases between them. CDR1 is MGHDK, CDR2 SYGVNS, per germline. The CDR3 is 13 residues long. CDR3 region: CASSETPGVLAFF. CDR3 nucleotide sequence: TGTGCCAGCAGTGAAACCCCAGGGGTACTAGCTTTCTTT. The full variable domain, rest sourced from reference TRBV25-1 and TRBJ1-1, is EADIYQTPRYLVIGTGKKITLECSQTMGHDKMYWYQQDPGMELHLIHYSYGVNSTEKGDLSSESTVSRIRTEHFPLTLESARPSHTSQYLCASSETPGVLAFFGQGTRLTVV.

This clone was detected once. This chain uses TRBV16 with TRBJ1-5; a possible D gene is TRBD1 (5 bases). From germline, CDR1 is KGHSY and CDR2 FQNENV. Trimming removed 2 bases from V and 5 bases from J, with 16 bases in between. The CDR3 totals 16 residues. The CDR3 sequence is CASSQAGLGEDQPQHF. CDR3 sequence (DNA): TGTGCCAGCAGCCAAGCGGGGCTGGGGGAAGATCAGCCCCAGCATTTT.

The CDR3 region is CASSLYQGQNGYTF. For the CDR3, the DNA is TGTGCCAGCAGTTTATATCAGGGACAGAATGGCTACACCTTC. This chain connects TRBV27 to TRBJ1-2; 7 bases are a match to TRBD1. This CDR3 comprises 14 residues. Trimming at V came to 1 base and at J to 6 bases, leaving 5 bases not matched to a gene. CDR1 is MNHEY, CDR2 SMNVEV, per germline (reference sequence).

V usage is TRBV30 and J usage is TRBJ1-1, with a possible D match to TRBD1 (5 bases). V was clipped by 2 bases and J by 1 base, with 11 bases between them. The CDR3 is made up of 14 amino acids. Per the germline V gene, CDR1 is GTSNPN and CDR2 is SVGIG (reference sequence). The CDR3 reads CAWSLQGTNTEAFF. CDR3 coding DNA: TGTGCCTGGAGTCTCCAGGGAACGAACACTGAAGCTTTCTTT. The complete variable domain, with remaining parts taken from reference TRBV30 and TRBJ1-1, reads SQTIHQWPATLVQPVGSPLSLECTVEGTSNPNLYWYRQAAGRGLQLLFYSVGIGQISSEVPQNLSASRPQDRQFILSSKKLLLSDSGFYLCAWSLQGTNTEAFFGQGTRLTVV.

The CDR3 sequence is CASSTAGLSADEQFF. The CDR3 DNA reads TGTGCCAGCAGCACCGCGGGACTGTCGGCGGATGAGCAGTTCTTC. The chain couples TRBV21-1 to TRBJ2-1; the table assigns TRBD2, which was not confirmed against the DNA. TRBV21-1 is listed as a pseudogene. The CDR3 length is 15 residues.

The chain links TRBV6-5 to TRBJ2-7; tentative D call: TRBD1 (5 bases). The CDR3 has 15 residues. Germline V gene sequence: CDR1 MNHEY, CDR2 SVGAGI. Trimming shortened V by 5 bases and J by 0 bases, and 14 bases separated the two germline ends. CDR3 protein: CASSPSLGPSYEQYF. As DNA, the CDR3 is TGTGCCAGCAGTCCGTCGCTGGGGCCCTCCTACGAGCAGTACTTC.

The V gene is TRBV5-1, the J gene TRBJ2-3, with 7 bases aligning to TRBD1. Trimming took 2 bases from V and 0 from J; bases not matched to a gene: 9. In germline, CDR1 is SGHRS, CDR2 YFSETQ. This CDR3 has 17 residues. CDR3 amino acids: CASSLGQALPSTDTQYF. In nucleotides, the CDR3 is TGCGCCAGCAGCTTAGGACAGGCGCTTCCTAGCACAGATACGCAGTATTTT.

This chain connects TRBV4-1 to TRBJ1-1; the match to TRBD1 covers 7 bases. Looked up from germline, CDR1 is MGHRA and CDR2 is YSYEKL. The CDR3 length is 17 residues. The V segment lost 4 bases and the J segment 0 bases; nucleotides outside the gene matches: 11. CDR3 region: CASSPGSRGAVNTEAFF. CDR3 nucleotide sequence: TGCGCCAGCAGCCCGGGGAGCAGGGGGGCGGTGAACACTGAAGCTTTCTTT.

The rearrangement joins TRBV27 to TRBJ2-7; TRBD2 agrees at 9 bases. CDR1 MNHEY and CDR2 SMNVEV come from the germline V gene (reference sequence). The CDR3 is 15 amino acids. V was pared by 0 bases and J by 2 bases, with 2 bases of the junction left unmatched. The CDR3 DNA sequence: TGTGCCAGCAGTTTATCGCGCGGGGGGGCCTACGAGCAGTACTTC. Its translation: CASSLSRGGAYEQYF.

This clone was found a few times. J is TRBJ2-7 and V is TRBV7-2, with D perhaps matching TRBD1 (5 bases). V gave up 4 bases and J gave up 3 bases, with 10 bases separating them. The CDR3 totals 13 residues. The germline CDR1 and CDR2 sequences are SGHTA and FQGNSA. CDR3 bases: TGTGCCAGCAGCTCCCATAGGGGCTACGAGCAGTACTTC. Protein: CASSSHRGYEQYF.

The chain couples TRBV29-1 to TRBJ2-1, with a possible D match to TRBD1 (6 bases). V lost 3 bases and J lost 0, with 12 bases in between. The CDR3 has 15 amino acids. Germline values: CDR1 SQVTM, CDR2 ANQGSEA. The CDR3 nucleotides read TGCAGCGTTGACGGTCAGGGGAACTCCTACAATGAGCAGTTCTTC. Its translation is CSVDGQGNSYNEQFF.

The chain recombines TRBV29-1 with TRBJ1-2; no clear D gene. The CDR3 covers 9 residues. Germline V gene data show CDR1 as SQVTM and CDR2 as ANQGSEA. Trimming shortened V by 7 bases and J by 7 bases, and 7 bases separated the two germline ends. Written as DNA, the CDR3 is TGCAGCGACACTAGTGGCTACACCTTC. Residues: CSDTSGYTF.

The CDR3 here is CATSNSPGVLEKLFF. The CDR3 DNA reads as TGTGCCACCAGCAACTCACCCGGGGTTCTTGAAAAACTGTTTTTT. The rearrangement links TRBV15 to TRBJ1-4; D remains ambiguous. V was cut by 4 bases and J by 7 bases, with 16 bases left in between. The V gene's germline CDR1 is LNHNV and CDR2 YYDKDF (reference sequence). The CDR3 loop spans 15 amino acids.

Turning to this clone: The identical CDR3 is also encoded by other nucleotide sequences in the sample. The J gene is TRBJ1-2, the V gene TRBV12-5; 8 bases agree with TRBD1. Germline CDR1 LGHNT, CDR2 FRNRAP. V was clipped by 1 base and J by 7 bases; unmatched bases: 2. The CDR3 is 13 amino acids. The CDR3 loop is CASGLAGQGGYTF. The CDR3 DNA follows: TGTGCTAGTGGTTTGGCCGGACAGGGTGGCTACACCTTC.